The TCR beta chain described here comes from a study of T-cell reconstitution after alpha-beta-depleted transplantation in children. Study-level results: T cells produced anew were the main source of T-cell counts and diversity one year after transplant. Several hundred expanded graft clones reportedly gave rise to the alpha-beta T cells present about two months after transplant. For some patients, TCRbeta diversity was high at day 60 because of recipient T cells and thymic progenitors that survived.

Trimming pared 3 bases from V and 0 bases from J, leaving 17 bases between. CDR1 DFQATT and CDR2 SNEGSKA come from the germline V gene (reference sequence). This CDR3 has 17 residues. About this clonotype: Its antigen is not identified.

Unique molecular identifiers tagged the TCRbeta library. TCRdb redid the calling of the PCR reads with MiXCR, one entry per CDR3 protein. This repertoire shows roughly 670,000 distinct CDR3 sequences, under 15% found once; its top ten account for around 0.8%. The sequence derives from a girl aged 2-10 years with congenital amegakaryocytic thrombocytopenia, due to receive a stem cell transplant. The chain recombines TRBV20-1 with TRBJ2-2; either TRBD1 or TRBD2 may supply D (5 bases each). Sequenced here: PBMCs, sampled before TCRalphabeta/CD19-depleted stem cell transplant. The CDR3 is CSASPWGSVPNTGELFF. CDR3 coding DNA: TGCAGTGCTAGCCCCTGGGGGAGTGTACCGAACACCGGGGAGCTGTTTTTT.